The TCR beta chain described here comes from a study of shared clonotypes between healthy human individuals. CDR3 length equals 15 residues. Germline V CDR1 and CDR2: MNHEY, SMNVEV (reference sequence). Trimming cost V 5 bases and J 4 bases; bases outside gene matches: 8. This clone has a single count. Running of the assay took place at deep level. Method: immunoSEQ multiplex PCR; TCRdb's copy keeps in-frame clones and lacks some. Of about half a million clones listed, approximately 81% were seen once; the top ten hold about 13%. Samples left unsorted employed approximately 90 million PBMCs for genomic DNA.

This TCR was recovered from a woman aged 40 to 50 in good health. Some clones in this sample may be carry-over from other donors' samples. The V and J genes are TRBV27 and TRBJ2-7; 10 nucleotides match TRBD2. The sequenced sample consisted of PBMCs. In nucleotides, the CDR3 is TGTGCCAGCAGTCCCTCCCCGACTAGCGGGTACGAGCAGTACTTC. The encoded protein is CASSPSPTSGYEQYF.